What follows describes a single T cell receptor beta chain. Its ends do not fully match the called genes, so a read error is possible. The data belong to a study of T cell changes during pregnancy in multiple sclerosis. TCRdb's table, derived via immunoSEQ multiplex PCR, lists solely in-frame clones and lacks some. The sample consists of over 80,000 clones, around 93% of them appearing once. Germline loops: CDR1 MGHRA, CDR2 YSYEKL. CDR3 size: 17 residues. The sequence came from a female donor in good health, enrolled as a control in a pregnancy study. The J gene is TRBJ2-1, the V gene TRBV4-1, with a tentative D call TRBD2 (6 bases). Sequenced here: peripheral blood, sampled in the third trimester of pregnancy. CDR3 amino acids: CASSEDRDSVENNEQFF. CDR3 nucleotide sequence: TGCGCCAGCAGCGAAGACCGGGACTCCGTTGAGAACAATGAGCAGTTCTTC.